The 20 T cell receptor beta chains in this list originate from one sample, sequenced in a study of T cell repertoires in breast cancer. A second nested PCR with blocking oligonucleotides suppressed unpaired genes. TCRdb passed the emulsion pairing reads through MiXCR, listing each CDR3 protein once. The data hold 280 or so distinct CDR3 sequences, with 30% to 35% observed a single time. The expanded emulsion RT-PCR method captured paired alpha and beta chains from CD8+ T cells. Input material: CD8+ T cells. These TCRs come from a pool of human donors with breast cancer or a healthy control (not recorded which).

This clonotype was detected only a few times. Germline and junction disagree at one end, which may indicate a read error. The chain combines TRBV7-3 with TRBJ1-2, with TRBD1 as a possible D gene (5 bases). Per the germline V gene, CDR1 is SGHTA and CDR2 is FQGTGA. The CDR3 spans 13 residues. CDR3 coding DNA: TGTGCCAGCAGTTTAAACGGGGGTTTTGGCTACACCTTC. This translates into CASSLNGGFGYTF.

Judged by abundance, this clonotype is large. A read error is possible here, since a much larger clone lies one base away. This chain uses TRBV7-2 with TRBJ1-2; D is possibly TRBD1 (6 bases). This CDR3 has 13 residues. Germline lookup yields CDR1 SGHTA and CDR2 FQGNSA. The CDR3 bases are TGTGCCAGCAGCTTTCAGGGGTCCTATGGCTTCACCTTC. Its translation is CASSFQGSYGFTF.

In its sample, this clonotype was seen a few times. V is TRBV5-4 and J is TRBJ2-7, with TRBD1 matching 9 bases. Trimming took 4 bases from V and 3 from J; bases not matched to a gene: 8. The germline V gene encodes CDR1 SGHNT and CDR2 YYREEE (reference sequence). This CDR3 has 15 residues. The CDR3 sequence is CASSQGTGTIYEQYF. The CDR3 coding sequence is TGTGCCAGCAGCCAAGGGACAGGGACTATCTACGAGCAGTACTTC.

The rearrangement uses TRBV7-6 and TRBJ2-1; D remains unclear. The CDR3 has 12 residues. Germline CDR1 is SGHVS and CDR2 is FNYEAQ. The V end was cut by 3 bases, the J end by 9 bases, with 9 bases between. The CDR3 reads CASSFFGGEQFF. CDR3 sequence (DNA): TGTGCCAGCAGCTTTTTTGGTGGTGAGCAGTTCTTC.

By its share, this clonotype is large. The V gene is TRBV7-2, the J gene TRBJ2-3, with unresolved D. The CDR3 totals 14 residues. V was clipped by 1 base and J by 5 bases, with 10 bases between them. In germline, CDR1 is SGHTA, CDR2 FQGNSA. The CDR3: CASSLERFVDTQYF. The CDR3 DNA reads as TGTGCCAGCAGCTTAGAACGGTTTGTAGATACGCAGTATTTT.

This clonotype has a handful of counts. The chain is built from TRBV6-5 and TRBJ2-1, with D perhaps TRBD2 (6 bases). V was shortened by 9 bases and J by 5 bases, with 17 bases between the two germline ends. The CDR3 covers 14 residues. The germline V gene has CDR1 MNHEY and CDR2 SVGAGI. In nucleotides, the CDR3 is TGTGCCAGTAACGGGAGTGCTATTAACAATGAGCAGTTCTTC. Translating gives CASNGSAINNEQFF.

By sample fraction, this clonotype is medium-sized (0.01 to 0.1%). The DNA for the CDR3 is TGTGCCAGCAGCCCCCTGACAGGTTCAGGGAAGCCCCAGCATTTT. Translation gives CASSPLTGSGKPQHF. The rearrangement links TRBV7-4 to TRBJ1-5; D might be TRBD1 (6 bases). V was shortened by 5 bases and J by 8 bases, with 19 bases between the two germline ends. The length of the CDR3 is 15 residues. Germline lookup yields CDR1 SGHVT and CDR2 SQSDAQ.

The gene calls are TRBV6-2 or TRBV6-3 and TRBJ2-1, with TRBD2 matching 8 bases. Germline V CDR1 and CDR2: MNHEY, SVGEGT. The CDR3 extends over 14 amino acids. V lost 11 bases, J lost 15 bases, and 21 bases stayed unmatched. CDR3 coding DNA: TGTGCCGGCAACGGGAGGGCCATTAACAATGGGCTGTTCTTC. Residues: CAGNGRAINNGLFF.

There are a few counts of this clonotype. V gene TRBV7-3 combines with J gene TRBJ1-2, with a possible D match to TRBD1 (5 bases). The CDR3 has 13 amino acids. With 1 base removed from V and 9 bases from J, the gap between germline ends came to 12 bases. Per germline, CDR1 SGHTA and CDR2 FQGTGA. For the CDR3, the DNA is TGTGCCAGCAGCTTAAACGGGGGTTTTTGCTACACCTTC. Translated, it gives CASSLNGGFCYTF.

In this sample, this clonotype turned up a few times. The chain carries TRBV7-3 and TRBJ1-2; D unresolved. CDR3 length: 13 residues. The V gene's germline CDR1 is SGHTA and CDR2 FQGTGA. Trimming left V 1 base short and J 14 bases short, with 17 bases between. CDR3 protein: CASSLNGVYGLTF. The CDR3 DNA reads as TGTGCCAGCAGCTTAAACGGGGTCTATGGCTTAACCTTC.

This clonotype was seen a handful of times. A read error may be the cause here, since a much bigger clone is one base away. The chain carries TRBV7-6 and TRBJ2-7; D may correspond to TRBD1 or TRBD2 (5 bases each). CDR1 is SGHVS and CDR2 is FNYEAQ in the germline V gene. The CDR3 runs 13 residues. The DNA of the CDR3 is TGTGCCAGCAGCCGGGGCCCGTCCTTCGAGCAGTACTTC. Translation gives CASSRGPSFEQYF. Variable domain in full (rest from reference TRBV7-6 and TRBJ2-7): GAGVSQSPRYKVTKRGQDVALRCDPISGHVSLYWYRQALGQGPEFLTYFNYEAQQDKSGLPNDRFSAERPEGSISTLTIQRTEQRDSAMYRCASSRGPSFEQYFGPGTRLTVT.

This clonotype is large by share. This chain joins TRBV7-6 and TRBJ1-1, with no clear D. Germline V gene data show CDR1 as SGHVS and CDR2 as FNYEAQ. CDR3 length: 13 residues. The V end lost 4 bases, the J end lost 4 bases, and 10 bases lay between the germline ends. The CDR3 DNA reads TGTGCCAGCAGCTCAGGACGCAGCACTGAAGCTTTCTTT. Translated: CASSSGRSTEAFF.

On this clonotype: No conserved phenylalanine or tryptophan is present at the end of the CDR3, so a read error is the likely explanation. V usage is TRBV6-1 and J usage is TRBJ2-5; perhaps TRBD2 as D (6 bases). The germline V gene has CDR1 MNHNS and CDR2 SASEGT. V was pared by 9 bases and J by 3 bases, with 17 bases between. The CDR3 totals 14 residues. CDR3 region: CARRPLATKETQYS. In nucleotides, the CDR3 is TGTGCCAGAAGGCCTCTAGCGACCAAAGAGACCCAGTACTCC.

Comments on this clonotype: The junction shows a germline mismatch at one end, possibly a read error. The chain employs TRBV7-3 and TRBJ1-1; TRBD1 might be the D (6 bases). This CDR3 has 13 residues. Germline V lookup: CDR1 SGHTA, CDR2 FQGTGA. DNA of the CDR3: TGTGCCGGCAGCTTTACAGGGAACACTGAAGCTTCCTTT. It translates to CAGSFTGNTEASF.

This clonotype was picked up one time. At one end, the junction sequence differs from germline, possibly due to a read error. The gene calls are TRBV7-3 and TRBJ1-2; D unclear. The CDR3 has 13 amino acids. Germline loops: CDR1 SGHTA, CDR2 FQGTGA. CDR3: CASSFNGFFGFTF. Written as DNA, the CDR3 is TGTGCCAGCAGCTTTAACGGGTTCTTTGGCTTTACCTTT.

By share of the sample, this clonotype is medium-sized (0.01 to 0.1%). This could be a read error, since a much larger clone is one nucleotide away. The rearrangement joins TRBV5-6 to TRBJ1-5; D gene ambiguous. This CDR3 is 12 amino acids long. Germline V gene data show CDR1 as SGHDT and CDR2 as YYEEEE. The CDR3 nucleotides read TGTGCCAGCAGCTTGGGTGATCAGCCCCTGCATTTT. Its protein is CASSLGDQPLHF.

By share, this clonotype ranks as medium-sized. Here the CDR3 omits its conserved ending phenylalanine or tryptophan, so a read error is the likely source. The chain combines TRBV6-1 with TRBJ2-1; 8 nucleotides agree with TRBD2. Germline-derived CDR1 and CDR2 are MNHNS and SASEGT. V lost 7 bases and J lost 5; bases outside the gene matches: 7. This CDR3 is built from 14 residues. The DNA of the CDR3 is TGTGCCAGCAACGGGAGGGCCATTAACAATGAGCAGTTCCCC. This gives the protein CASNGRAINNEQFP.

This clonotype is deemed medium-sized (0.01 to 0.1%). This may be a read error: a much more frequent sequence differs by one nucleotide. The chain uses TRBV6-1 and TRBJ2-1; 8 positions agree with TRBD2. CDR3 length equals 14 residues. CDR1 MNHNS and CDR2 SASEGT come from the germline V gene. Trimming cost V 7 bases and J 6 bases; bases outside gene matches: 8. CDR3 DNA sequence: TGTGCCAGCAACGGGAGGGTCATTAGCAATGAGCAGTTCTTC. Translation: CASNGRVISNEQFF.

This clonotype was seen a few times. The junction differs from germline at one of its ends, possibly a read error. V is TRBV7-9 and J is TRBJ2-2; no reliable D call. This CDR3 has 14 amino acids. Per germline, CDR1 SEHNR and CDR2 FQNEAQ (reference sequence). CDR3 in DNA: TGTGCCAGCAGCCCATGGGCGAACACCGGAGAGCTTTTTTTT. Translation: CASSPWANTGELFF.

This clonotype is classed as medium-sized. A clone one base away is much larger, so this may be a read error. The J gene is TRBJ2-5, the V gene TRBV6-1, with a tentative D call TRBD2 (6 bases). In germline, CDR1 is MNHNS, CDR2 SASEGT. V dropped 6 bases and J dropped 7 bases, with 18 bases sitting between them. This CDR3 region has 14 residues. CDR3 loop: CASRPLATKGTQYF. CDR3 coding DNA: TGTGCCAGCAGGCCTCTAGCGACCAAAGGGACCCAGTACTTC.